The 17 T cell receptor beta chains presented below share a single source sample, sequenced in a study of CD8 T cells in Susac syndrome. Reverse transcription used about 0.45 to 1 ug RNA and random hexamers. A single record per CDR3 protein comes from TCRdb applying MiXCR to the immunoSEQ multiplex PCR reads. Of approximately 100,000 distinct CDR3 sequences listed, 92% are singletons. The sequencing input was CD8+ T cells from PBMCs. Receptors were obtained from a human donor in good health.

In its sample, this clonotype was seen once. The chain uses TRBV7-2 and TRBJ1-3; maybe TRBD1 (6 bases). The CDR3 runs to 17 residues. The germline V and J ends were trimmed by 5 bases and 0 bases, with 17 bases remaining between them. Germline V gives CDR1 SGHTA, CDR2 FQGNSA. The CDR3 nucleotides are TGTGCCAGCAGCATCTCTGTCTTCAGGGGCTCTGGAAACACCATATATTTT. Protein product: CASSISVFRGSGNTIYF.

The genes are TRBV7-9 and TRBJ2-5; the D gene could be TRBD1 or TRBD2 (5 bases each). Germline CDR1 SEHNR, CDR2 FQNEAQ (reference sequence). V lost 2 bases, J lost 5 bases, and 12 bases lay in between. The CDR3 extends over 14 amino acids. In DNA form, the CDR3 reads TGTGCCAGCAGCTTAAATACGGGGCTCGAGACCCAGTACTTC. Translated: CASSLNTGLETQYF.

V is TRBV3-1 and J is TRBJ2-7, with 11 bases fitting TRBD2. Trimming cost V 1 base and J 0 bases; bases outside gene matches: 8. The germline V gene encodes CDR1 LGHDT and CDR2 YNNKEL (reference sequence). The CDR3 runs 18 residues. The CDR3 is CASSQVGTSGGSSYEQYF. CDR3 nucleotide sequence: TGTGCCAGCAGCCAAGTAGGTACTAGCGGGGGTAGCTCCTACGAGCAGTACTTC.

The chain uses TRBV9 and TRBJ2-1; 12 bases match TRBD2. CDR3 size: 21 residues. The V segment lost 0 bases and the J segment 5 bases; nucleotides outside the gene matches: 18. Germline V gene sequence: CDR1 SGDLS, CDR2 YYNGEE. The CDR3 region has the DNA TGTGCCAGCAGCGTAGCTTTTGCTAGCGGGAGGGCCGTCACAATTAACAATGAGCAGTTCTTC. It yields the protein CASSVAFASGRAVTINNEQFF. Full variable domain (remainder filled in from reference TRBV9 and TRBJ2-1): DSGVTQTPKHLITATGQRVTLRCSPRSGDLSVYWYQQSLDQGLQFLIQYYNGEERAKGNILERFSAQQFPDLHSELNLSSLELGDSALYFCASSVAFASGRAVTINNEQFFGPGTRLTVL.

The CDR3: CASSQDTGGSDYEQYF. CDR3 nucleotides: TGCGCCAGCAGCCAAGATACAGGGGGGAGCGACTACGAGCAGTACTTC. The rearrangement uses TRBV4-3 and TRBJ2-7; TRBD1 matches 8 bases. Losses at the gene ends were 0 bases for V and 3 bases for J; bases not matched to a gene: 7. Germline CDR1 LGHNA, CDR2 YSLEER. The CDR3 loop spans 16 amino acids.

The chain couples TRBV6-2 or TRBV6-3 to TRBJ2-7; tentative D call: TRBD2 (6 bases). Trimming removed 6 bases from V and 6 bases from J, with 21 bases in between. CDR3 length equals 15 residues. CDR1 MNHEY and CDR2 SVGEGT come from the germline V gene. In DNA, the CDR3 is TGTGCCAGCAGCGAGGAGGGACGGAGTACGGCCGAGCAGTACTTC. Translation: CASSEEGRSTAEQYF.

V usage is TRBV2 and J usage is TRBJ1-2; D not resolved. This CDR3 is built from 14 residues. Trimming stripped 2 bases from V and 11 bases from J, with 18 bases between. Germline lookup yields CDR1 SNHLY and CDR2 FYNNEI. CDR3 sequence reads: CASSEIREVERYTF. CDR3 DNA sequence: TGTGCCAGCAGTGAAATTAGGGAGGTTGAGAGGTACACCTTC.

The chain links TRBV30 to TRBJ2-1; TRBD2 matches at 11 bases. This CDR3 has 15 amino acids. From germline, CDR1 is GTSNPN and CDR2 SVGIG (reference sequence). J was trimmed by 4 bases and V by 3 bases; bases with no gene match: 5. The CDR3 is CAWSRGTSGYNEQFF. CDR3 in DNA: TGTGCCTGGAGCCGCGGGACTAGCGGTTACAATGAGCAGTTCTTC.

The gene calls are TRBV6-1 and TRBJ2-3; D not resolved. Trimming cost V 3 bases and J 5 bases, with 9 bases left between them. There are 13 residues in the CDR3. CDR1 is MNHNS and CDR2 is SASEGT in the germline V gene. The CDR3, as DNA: TGTGCCAGCAGTGACTTCCTGCGAGATACGCAGTATTTT. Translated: CASSDFLRDTQYF.

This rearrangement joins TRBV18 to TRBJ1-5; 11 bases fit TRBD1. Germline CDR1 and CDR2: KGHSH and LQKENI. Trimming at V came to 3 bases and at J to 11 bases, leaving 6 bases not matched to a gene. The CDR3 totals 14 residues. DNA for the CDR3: TGTGCCAGCTCACCGGGACAGGGGGGTACAGCCCAGCATTTT. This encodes CASSPGQGGTAQHF. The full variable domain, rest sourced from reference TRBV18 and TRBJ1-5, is NAGVMQNPRHLVRRRGQEARLRCSPMKGHSHVYWYRQLPEEGLKFMVYLQKENIIDESGMPKERFSAEFPKEGPSILRIQQVVRGDSAAYFCASSPGQGGTAQHFGDGTRLSIL.

The CDR3 DNA is TGCGCCAGCAGCTTGGTTGGGGCTACCTACGAGCAGTACTTC. Encoded protein: CASSLVGATYEQYF. The chain has TRBV5-1 and TRBJ2-7; D might be TRBD1 (5 bases). V was cut by 0 bases and J by 2 bases, with 9 bases left in between. Germline V gene data show CDR1 as SGHRS and CDR2 as YFSETQ. The CDR3 is 14 residues long.

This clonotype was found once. CDR3 nucleotides: TGTGCCAGCAGTTCCGGCATCGGGGAGGGGCAAGAGACCCAGTACTTC. This gives the protein CASSSGIGEGQETQYF. The rearrangement joins TRBV6-5 to TRBJ2-5; TRBD2 matches 7 bases. Germline V gene lookup returns CDR1 MNHEY and CDR2 SVGAGI. The CDR3 is 16 amino acids. V lost 4 bases to trimming and J lost 2 bases; unmatched junction nucleotides: 10.

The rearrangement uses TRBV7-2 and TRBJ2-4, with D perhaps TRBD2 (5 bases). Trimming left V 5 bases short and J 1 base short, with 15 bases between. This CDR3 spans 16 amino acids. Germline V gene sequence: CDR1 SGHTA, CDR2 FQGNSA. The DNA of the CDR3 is TGTGCCAGCAGCCCTGCTAGCACCTACGCCAAAAACATTCAGTACTTC. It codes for CASSPASTYAKNIQYF.

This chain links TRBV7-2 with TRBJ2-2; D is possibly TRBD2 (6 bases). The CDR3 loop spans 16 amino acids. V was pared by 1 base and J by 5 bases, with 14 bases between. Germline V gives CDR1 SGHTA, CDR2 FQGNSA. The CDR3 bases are TGTGCCAGCAGCTTAGGGCTGCGGAGGGGAACCGGGGAGCTGTTTTTT. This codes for CASSLGLRRGTGELFF.

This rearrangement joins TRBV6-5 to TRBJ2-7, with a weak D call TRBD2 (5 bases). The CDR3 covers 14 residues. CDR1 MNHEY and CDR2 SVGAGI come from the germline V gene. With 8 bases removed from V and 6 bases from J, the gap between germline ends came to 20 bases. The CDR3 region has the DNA TGTGCCAGCGGTCCTGCTGGAGGCTGCTGCGAGCAGTACTTC. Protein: CASGPAGGCCEQYF.

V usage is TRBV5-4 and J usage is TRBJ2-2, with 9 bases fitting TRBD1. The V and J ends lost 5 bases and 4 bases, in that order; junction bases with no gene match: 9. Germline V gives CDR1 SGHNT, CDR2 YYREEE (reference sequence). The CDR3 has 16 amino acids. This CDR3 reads CASRDPGQGSTGELFF. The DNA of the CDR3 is TGTGCCAGCAGAGACCCGGGACAGGGTTCCACCGGGGAGCTGTTTTTT.

CDR3: CASSLSNQGNYGYTF. The CDR3 DNA is TGCGCCAGCAGCTTGTCGAATCAGGGGAACTATGGCTACACCTTC. J is TRBJ1-2 and V is TRBV5-1, with a possible D match to TRBD1 (6 bases). Germline values: CDR1 SGHRS, CDR2 YFSETQ. Between the trimmed V and J ends, which lost 1 base and 2 bases, there was a span of 12 bases. The CDR3 covers 15 residues.